This is a list of T cell receptor beta chains from one sample in a study of graft-versus-host responses after intestinal transplantation. The table came from immunoSEQ multiplex PCR; TCRdb's copy has only in-frame clones and leaves some out. The sample consists of around 99,000 clones, around 93% of them appearing once. Antigen specificity for these receptors is unknown. The input for sequencing was unstimulated CD8+ T cells sorted from spleen or lymph node cells, taken before intestinal transplant. The source of these receptors is a human donor who received an intestinal transplant. The CDR3 runs from the conserved cysteine through the conserved F or W. D genes are given only for firm matches. Not every row has a clone size; where given, it reads once, few, many or a size class.

d_gene,v_gene,j_gene,abundance,CDR3aa,CDR3nt
NA,TRBV7-6,TRBJ2-3,NA,CASVEDPGDTQYF,TGTGCCAGCGTTGAAGATCCCGGAGATACGCAGTATTTT
TRBD2,TRBV9,TRBJ2-7,NA,CASSLGLAGGRDEQYF,TGTGCCAGCAGCTTGGGACTAGCGGGGGGGCGGGACGAGCAGTACTTC
NA,TRBV11-2,TRBJ1-2,NA,CASGQFSGYTF,TGTGCCAGCGGCCAATTCTCTGGCTACACCTTC
NA,TRBV30,TRBJ2-5,NA,CAWKRLMVGAAETQYF,TGTGCCTGGAAGCGACTCATGGTTGGGGCGGCGGAGACCCAGTACTTC
TRBD1,TRBV5-6,TRBJ2-1,NA,CASRRDRSYNEQFF,TGTGCCAGCAGGCGGGACAGGTCCTACAATGAGCAGTTCTTC
TRBD2,TRBV27,TRBJ2-1,NA,CASSLSLAVSSNEQFF,TGTGCCAGCAGTTTATCGCTAGCGGTATCTAGTAATGAGCAGTTCTTC
TRBD1,TRBV5-1,TRBJ1-1,NA,CASSSVGQGLGTEAFF,TGCGCCAGCAGCTCCGTAGGACAGGGTCTGGGCACTGAAGCTTTCTTT
NA,TRBV19,TRBJ2-3,NA,CASKAGRSDTQYF,TGTGCCAGTAAGGCAGGGAGGTCGGATACGCAGTATTTT
TRBD1,TRBV29-1,TRBJ2-3,NA,CSVTGQVSTDTQYF,TGCAGCGTAACGGGACAGGTTAGCACAGATACGCAGTATTTT
NA,TRBV4-3,TRBJ2-7,NA,CASSQDRELSYEQYF,TGCGCCAGCAGCCAAGATCGAGAGCTTTCCTACGAGCAGTACTTC
TRBD1,TRBV5-1,TRBJ1-6,NA,CASSSTGVGSPLHF,TGCGCCAGCAGCTCTACAGGGGTTGGGTCACCCCTCCACTTT
NA,TRBV11-2,TRBJ1-3,NA,CASSLVTGAGNTIYF,TGTGCCAGCAGCTTGGTGACAGGAGCTGGAAACACCATATATTTT
NA,TRBV4-3,TRBJ1-3,once,CASSQDRVSDTIYF,TGCGCCAGCAGCCAAGACAGGGTATCGGACACCATATATTTT
TRBD1,TRBV2,TRBJ2-1,NA,CASSDGGTGGNEQFF,TGTGCCAGCAGTGATGGAGGGACAGGTGGAAATGAGCAGTTCTTC
NA,TRBV27,TRBJ2-3,NA,CASGNHRENTQYF,TGTGCCAGCGGGAACCACAGGGAAAATACGCAGTATTTT
TRBD2,TRBV6-5,TRBJ2-7,NA,CASSPRGVYEQYF,TGTGCCAGCAGCCCTCGGGGGGTCTACGAGCAGTACTTC
NA,TRBV27,TRBJ1-6,NA,CASSPGRSYNSPLHF,TGTGCCAGCAGCCCGGGGAGGTCCTATAATTCACCCCTCCACTTT